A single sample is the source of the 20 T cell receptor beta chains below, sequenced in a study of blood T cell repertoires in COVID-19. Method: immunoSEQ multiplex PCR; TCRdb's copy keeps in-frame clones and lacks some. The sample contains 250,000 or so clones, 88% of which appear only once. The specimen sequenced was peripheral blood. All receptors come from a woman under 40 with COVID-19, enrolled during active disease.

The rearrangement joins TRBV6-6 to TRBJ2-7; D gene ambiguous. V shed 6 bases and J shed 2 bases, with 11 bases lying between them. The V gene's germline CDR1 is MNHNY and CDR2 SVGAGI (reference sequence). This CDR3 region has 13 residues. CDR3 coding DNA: TGTGCCAGCAGCTCTAGACGGGCCTACGAGCAGTACGTC. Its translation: CASSSRRAYEQYV.

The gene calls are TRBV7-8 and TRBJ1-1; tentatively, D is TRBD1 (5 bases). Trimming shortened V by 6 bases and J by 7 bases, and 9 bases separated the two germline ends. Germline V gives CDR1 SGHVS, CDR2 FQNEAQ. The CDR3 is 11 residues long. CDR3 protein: CASRRQFEAFF. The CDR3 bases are TGTGCCAGCAGGCGACAGTTTGAAGCTTTCTTT.

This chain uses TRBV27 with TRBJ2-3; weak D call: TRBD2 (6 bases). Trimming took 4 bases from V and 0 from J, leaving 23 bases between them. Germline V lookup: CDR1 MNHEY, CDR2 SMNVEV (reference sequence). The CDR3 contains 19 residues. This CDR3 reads CASSSQIGGGKTSTDTQYF. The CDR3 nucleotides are TGTGCCAGCAGTTCACAAATAGGAGGAGGGAAGACTAGCACAGATACGCAGTATTTT.

Here the CDR3 reads CASSGTAHQPQHF. Written as DNA, the CDR3 is TGTGCCAGCAGCGGGACAGCTCATCAGCCCCAGCATTTT. This chain uses TRBV7-2 with TRBJ1-5, with TRBD1 matching over 7 bases. The CDR3 is made up of 13 amino acids. J gave up 5 bases and V 5 bases, and 3 bases lay outside the gene matches. In germline, CDR1 is SGHTA, CDR2 FQGNSA.

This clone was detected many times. CDR3 in DNA: TGCGCCAGCAGCCAAGAGGGGAGGGTCTCCTATAATTCACCCCTCCACTTT. Protein: CASSQEGRVSYNSPLHF. The rearrangement uses TRBV4-1 and TRBJ1-6; no reliable D call. V lost 0 bases and J lost 0, with 9 bases in between. Germline V gene sequence: CDR1 MGHRA, CDR2 YSYEKL. This CDR3 comprises 17 residues.

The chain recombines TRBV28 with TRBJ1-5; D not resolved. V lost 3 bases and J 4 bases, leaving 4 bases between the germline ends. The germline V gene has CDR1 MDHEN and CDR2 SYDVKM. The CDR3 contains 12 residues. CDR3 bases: TGTGCCAGCAGTTTTCTGAATCAGCCCCAGCATTTT. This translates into CASSFLNQPQHF. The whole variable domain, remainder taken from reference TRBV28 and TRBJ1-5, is DVKVTQSSRYLVKRTGEKVFLECVQDMDHENMFWYRQDPGLGLRLIYFSYDVKMKEKGDIPEGYSVSREKKERFSLILESASTNQTSMYLCASSFLNQPQHFGDGTRLSIL.

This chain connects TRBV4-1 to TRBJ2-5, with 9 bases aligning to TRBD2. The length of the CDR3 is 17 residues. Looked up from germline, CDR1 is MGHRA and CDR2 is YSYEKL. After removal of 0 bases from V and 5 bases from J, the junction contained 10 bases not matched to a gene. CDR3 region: CASSQDPLAGKGETQYF. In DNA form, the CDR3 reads TGCGCCAGCAGCCAAGATCCGCTAGCGGGAAAAGGGGAGACCCAGTACTTC.

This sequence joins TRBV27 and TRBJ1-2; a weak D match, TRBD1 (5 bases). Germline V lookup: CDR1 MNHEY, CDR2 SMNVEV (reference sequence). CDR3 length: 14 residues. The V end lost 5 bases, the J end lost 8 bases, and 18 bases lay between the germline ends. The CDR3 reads CASSSTPGLAGYTF. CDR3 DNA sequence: TGTGCCAGCAGTAGTACTCCAGGGTTGGCCGGCTACACCTTC.

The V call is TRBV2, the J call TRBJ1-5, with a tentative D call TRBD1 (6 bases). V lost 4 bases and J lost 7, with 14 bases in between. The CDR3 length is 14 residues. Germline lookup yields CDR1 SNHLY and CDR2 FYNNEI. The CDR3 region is CASSGWGLRQPQHF. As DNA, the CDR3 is TGTGCCAGCAGTGGATGGGGGCTGAGACAGCCCCAGCATTTT.

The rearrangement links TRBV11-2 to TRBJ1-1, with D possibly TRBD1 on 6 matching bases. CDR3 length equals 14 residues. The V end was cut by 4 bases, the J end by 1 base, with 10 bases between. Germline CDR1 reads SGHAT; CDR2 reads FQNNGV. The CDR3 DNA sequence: TGTGCCAGCAGCTCACTCAGGGGGAACACTGAAGCTTTCTTT. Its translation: CASSSLRGNTEAFF. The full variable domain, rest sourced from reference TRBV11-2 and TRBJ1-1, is EAGVAQSPRYKIIEKRQSVAFWCNPISGHATLYWYQQILGQGPKLLIQFQNNGVVDDSQLPKDRFSAERLKGVDSTLKIQPAKLEDSAVYLCASSSLRGNTEAFFGQGTRLTVV.

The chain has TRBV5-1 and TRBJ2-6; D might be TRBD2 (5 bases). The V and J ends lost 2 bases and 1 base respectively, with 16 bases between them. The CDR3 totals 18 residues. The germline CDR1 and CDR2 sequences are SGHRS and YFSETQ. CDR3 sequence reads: CASSFVLRRLSGANVLTF. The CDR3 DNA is TGCGCCAGCAGCTTTGTTCTGAGGCGACTATCTGGGGCCAACGTCCTGACTTTC.

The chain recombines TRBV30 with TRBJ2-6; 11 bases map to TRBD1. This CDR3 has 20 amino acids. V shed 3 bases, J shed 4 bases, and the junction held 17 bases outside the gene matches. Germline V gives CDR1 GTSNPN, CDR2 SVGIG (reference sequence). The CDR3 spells CAWSLSWTRDRGIGANVLTF. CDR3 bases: TGTGCCTGGAGCCTTAGTTGGACCCGGGACAGGGGGATAGGGGCCAACGTCCTGACTTTC.

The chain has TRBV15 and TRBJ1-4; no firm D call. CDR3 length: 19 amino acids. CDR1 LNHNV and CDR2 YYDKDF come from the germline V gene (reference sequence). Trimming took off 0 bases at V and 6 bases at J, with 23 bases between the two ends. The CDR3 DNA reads TGTGCCACCAGCAGAGATCGAGGCAGTTTCGGGAGCCGTCATGAAAAACTGTTTTTT. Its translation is CATSRDRGSFGSRHEKLFF.

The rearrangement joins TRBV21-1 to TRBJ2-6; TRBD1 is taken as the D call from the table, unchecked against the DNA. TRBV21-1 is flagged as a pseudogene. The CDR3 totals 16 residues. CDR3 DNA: TGTGCCAGCAGCAAAACAGGATTCTCTGGGGCCAACGTCCTGACTTTC. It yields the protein CASSKTGFSGANVLTF.

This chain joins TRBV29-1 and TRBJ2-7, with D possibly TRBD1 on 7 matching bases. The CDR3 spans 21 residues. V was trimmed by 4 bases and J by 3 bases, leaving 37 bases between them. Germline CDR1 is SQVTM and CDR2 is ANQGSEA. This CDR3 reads CSVGTRSPQQGRLLQGYEQYF. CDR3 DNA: TGCAGCGTTGGAACCCGCTCCCCGCAACAGGGGAGGCTCTTGCAGGGCTACGAGCAGTACTTC.

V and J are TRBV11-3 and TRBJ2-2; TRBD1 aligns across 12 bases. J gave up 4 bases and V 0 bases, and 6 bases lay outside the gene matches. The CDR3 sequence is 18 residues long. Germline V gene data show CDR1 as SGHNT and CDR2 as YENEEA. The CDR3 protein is CASSLEAGQGASTGELFF. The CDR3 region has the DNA TGTGCCAGCAGCTTAGAGGCGGGACAGGGGGCGAGCACCGGGGAGCTGTTTTTT.

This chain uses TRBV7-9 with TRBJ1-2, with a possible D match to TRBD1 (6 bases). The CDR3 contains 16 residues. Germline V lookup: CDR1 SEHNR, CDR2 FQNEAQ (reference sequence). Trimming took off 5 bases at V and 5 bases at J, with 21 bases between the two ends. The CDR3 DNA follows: TGTGCCAGCAGCCGCGCCCGTCGGACAGAACCTTATGGCTACACCTTC. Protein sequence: CASSRARRTEPYGYTF.

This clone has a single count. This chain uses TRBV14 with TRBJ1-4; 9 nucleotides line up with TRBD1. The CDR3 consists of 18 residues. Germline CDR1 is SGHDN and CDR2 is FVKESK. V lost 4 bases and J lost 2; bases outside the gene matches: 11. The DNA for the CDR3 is TGTGCCAGCAGCCGTCAACAGGGGGCCAGGTGGACTAATGAAAAACTGTTTTTT. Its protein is CASSRQQGARWTNEKLFF.

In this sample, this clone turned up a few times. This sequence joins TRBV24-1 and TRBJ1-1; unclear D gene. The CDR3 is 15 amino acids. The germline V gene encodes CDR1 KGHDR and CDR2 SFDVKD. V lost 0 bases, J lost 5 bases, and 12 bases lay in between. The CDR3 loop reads CATSDLAAGGTEAFF. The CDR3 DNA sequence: TGTGCCACCAGTGATTTGGCGGCAGGAGGGACTGAAGCTTTCTTT.

This chain's CDR3 is CASSSVPTSDGELFF. The CDR3 region has the DNA TGTGCCAGCAGCTCCGTACCTACCTCCGACGGGGAGCTGTTTTTT. The gene calls are TRBV3-1 (or the pseudogene TRBV3-2) and TRBJ2-2; D ambiguous. The CDR3 covers 15 residues. V lost 5 bases to trimming and J lost 7 bases, with 17 bases between them. The germline V gene has CDR1 LGHDT and CDR2 YNNKEL (reference sequence).